Presented here are 21 T cell receptor beta chains from one specimen sequenced in a study of OX40 agonist ivuxolimab in advanced cancers. Profiled with immunoSEQ multiplex PCR; TCRdb holds only in-frame clones, not every one. This repertoire shows about 76,000 clones, about 87% found once; its top ten account for 2% to 3%. Sequencing was performed on CD4+ or CD8+ T cells sorted from blood, taken in a trial of the OX40 agonist ivuxolimab. All receptors derive from an adult with an advanced solid tumor such as melanoma, head and neck, liver or kidney cancer.

V usage is TRBV5-4 and J usage is TRBJ2-3; maybe TRBD2 (6 bases). The CDR3 loop spans 15 amino acids. V gave up 5 bases and J gave up 5 bases, with 18 bases separating them. Germline V gives CDR1 SGHNT, CDR2 YYREEE (reference sequence). The CDR3: CASSSPGLFGDTQYF. CDR3 coding DNA: TGTGCCAGCAGTTCACCGGGACTCTTCGGAGATACGCAGTATTTT.

The rearrangement uses TRBV7-2 and TRBJ2-3; D remains ambiguous. Germline V CDR1 and CDR2: SGHTA, FQGNSA. Trimming stripped 5 bases from V and 8 bases from J, with 17 bases between. The CDR3 has 14 amino acids. The CDR3 DNA sequence: TGTGCCAGCAGCCCCTCCCCCGGTCCCTCTACGCAGTATTTT. Its translation is CASSPSPGPSTQYF. Combining the CDR3 with reference TRBV7-2 and TRBJ2-3 gives the whole variable domain GAGVSQSPSNKVTEKGKDVELRCDPISGHTALYWYRQSLGQGLEFLIYFQGNSAPDKSGLPSDRFSAERTGGSVSTLTIQRTQQEDSAVYLCASSPSPGPSTQYFGPGTRLTVL.

The chain links TRBV4-1 to TRBJ1-6; D uncertain. From germline, CDR1 is MGHRA and CDR2 YSYEKL. V was shortened by 4 bases and J by 13 bases, with 14 bases between the two germline ends. CDR3 length: 13 residues. The chain's CDR3 is CASSPDGLGPLHF. DNA of the CDR3: TGCGCCAGCAGCCCGGATGGCCTGGGGCCCCTCCACTTT.

V is TRBV6-5 and J is TRBJ2-3; the D is unclear. Trimming stripped 3 bases from V and 6 bases from J, with 7 bases between. Germline CDR1 and CDR2: MNHEY and SVGAGI. The CDR3 extends over 12 amino acids. CDR3: CASSYRGDTQYF. The CDR3 DNA reads as TGTGCCAGCAGTTATCGAGGTGATACGCAGTATTTT.

The chain has TRBV5-1 and TRBJ1-1; TRBD1 aligns across 7 bases. CDR3 length: 16 amino acids. Germline V lookup: CDR1 SGHRS, CDR2 YFSETQ. Unmatched junction bases numbered 18, after V lost 7 bases and J lost 6 bases. CDR3 coding DNA: TGCGCCAGCCAAGACAGGGTGGGCCAGGGTATGGCTGAAGCTTTCTTT. Its protein product is CASQDRVGQGMAEAFF.

The genes are TRBV2 and TRBJ1-5; possible D gene TRBD1, 6 bases. Germline values: CDR1 SNHLY, CDR2 FYNNEI. The CDR3 has 16 amino acids. Trimming took off 4 bases at V and 6 bases at J, with 19 bases between the two ends. The DNA of the CDR3 is TGTGCCAGCAGTGTAACCACAGGGTTGCTAGGTCAGCCCCAGCATTTT. As protein: CASSVTTGLLGQPQHF.

This chain uses TRBV25-1 with TRBJ1-2; D gene unclear. The CDR3 spans 11 residues. V shed 8 bases and J shed 7 bases, with 11 bases lying between them. CDR1 is MGHDK, CDR2 SYGVNS, per germline. CDR3 in DNA: TGTGCCAGCGCCGCCTCGGGTGGCTACACCTTC. As protein: CASAASGGYTF.

V is TRBV27 and J is TRBJ1-4; possible D gene TRBD1, 5 bases. V was trimmed by 7 bases and J by 5 bases, leaving 20 bases between them. The CDR3 has 16 amino acids. CDR1 and CDR2 (germline): MNHEY, SMNVEV (reference sequence). The DNA of the CDR3 is TGTGCCAGCACTACTTTCCTTCGCAGGGTGAATGAAAAACTGTTTTTT. This gives the protein CASTTFLRRVNEKLFF. Complete variable domain (other parts from reference TRBV27 and TRBJ1-4): EAQVTQNPRYLITVTGKKLTVTCSQNMNHEYMSWYRQDPGLGLRQIYYSMNVEVTDKGDVPEGYKVSRKEKRNFPLILESPSPNQTSLYFCASTTFLRRVNEKLFFGSGTQLSVL.

The gene calls are TRBV12-5 and TRBJ1-1; the match to TRBD1 covers 8 bases. Unmatched junction bases numbered 10, after V lost 6 bases and J lost 4 bases. The CDR3 consists of 15 residues. Germline V gives CDR1 LGHNT, CDR2 FRNRAP. CDR3 region: CASGTDRGRGTEAFF. As DNA, the CDR3 is TGTGCTAGTGGGACTGACAGGGGACGTGGCACTGAAGCTTTCTTT. Full variable domain (outside the CDR3, taken from reference TRBV12-5 and TRBJ1-1): DARVTQTPRHKVTEMGQEVTMRCQPILGHNTVFWYRQTMMQGLELLAYFRNRAPLDDSGMPKDRFSAEMPDATLATLKIQPSEPRDSAVYFCASGTDRGRGTEAFFGQGTRLTVV.

The chain's CDR3 is CSVSSGVNTGELFF. CDR3 DNA sequence: TGCAGCGTTTCTAGCGGGGTGAACACCGGGGAGCTGTTTTTT. This chain connects TRBV29-1 to TRBJ2-2; TRBD2 aligns across 9 bases. Germline loops: CDR1 SQVTM, CDR2 ANQGSEA. V lost 5 bases to trimming and J lost 1 base; unmatched junction nucleotides: 2. The CDR3 totals 14 residues.

About this clone itself: This CDR3 is also generated by other DNA sequences in the sample. The chain links TRBV28 to TRBJ1-2; D is unclear. The CDR3 sequence is 12 residues long. Germline CDR1 is MDHEN and CDR2 is SYDVKM. Trimming pared 2 bases from V and 5 bases from J, leaving 6 bases between. The CDR3 sequence is CASSLGDYGYTF. The DNA of the CDR3 is TGTGCCAGCAGTTTAGGGGATTATGGCTACACCTTC.

This chain links TRBV19 with TRBJ2-2; TRBD2 matches 11 bases. CDR1 LNHDA and CDR2 SQIVND come from the germline V gene (reference sequence). This CDR3 region has 20 residues. Losses at the gene ends were 0 bases for V and 7 bases for J; bases not matched to a gene: 16. CDR3 region: CASSIDPPLSGGALGGELFF. CDR3 nucleotides: TGTGCCAGTAGTATAGACCCCCCGCTTAGCGGGGGGGCTCTAGGCGGGGAGCTGTTTTTT.

This rearrangement joins TRBV5-4 to TRBJ2-5; D is unclear. Trimming cost V 7 bases and J 5 bases, with 18 bases left between them. From germline, CDR1 is SGHNT and CDR2 YYREEE (reference sequence). This CDR3 is built from 14 residues. The CDR3 loop reads CASSPPSEEETQYF. The CDR3 DNA reads as TGTGCCAGCTCCCCGCCGAGCGAGGAGGAGACCCAGTACTTC.

The chain carries TRBV18 and TRBJ2-4; 7 nucleotides agree with TRBD1. The CDR3 runs 15 residues. The V segment lost 3 bases and the J segment 5 bases; nucleotides outside the gene matches: 7. CDR1 and CDR2 from the germline V gene are KGHSH and LQKENI. CDR3 nucleotides: TGTGCCAGCTCACCCTTTGACAGGGTCGAAAACATTCAGTACTTC. Translation gives CASSPFDRVENIQYF.

V and J are TRBV19 and TRBJ2-6; 11 bases align to TRBD1. This CDR3 is built from 17 residues. Per germline, CDR1 LNHDA and CDR2 SQIVND (reference sequence). V gave up 5 bases and J gave up 2 bases; unmatched junction bases: 5. For the CDR3, the DNA is TGTGCCAGTAGTTTATGGGACAGGGGGGCTGGGGCCAACGTCCTGACTTTC. It encodes CASSLWDRGAGANVLTF. Together with reference TRBV19 and TRBJ2-6, the CDR3 gives the full variable domain: DGGITQSPKYLFRKEGQNVTLSCEQNLNHDAMYWYRQDPGQGLRLIYYSQIVNDFQKGDIAEGYSVSREKKESFPLTVTSAQKNPTAFYLCASSLWDRGAGANVLTFGAGSRLTVL.

The chain couples TRBV4-2 to TRBJ2-2, with a possible D match to TRBD1 (5 bases). Trimming removed 4 bases from V and 2 bases from J, with 11 bases in between. Looked up from germline, CDR1 is LGHNA and CDR2 is YNFKEQ. This CDR3 spans 15 amino acids. The CDR3 DNA reads as TGTGCCAGCAGCCCGCCAGGGTCCAACACCGGGGAGCTGTTTTTT. It codes for CASSPPGSNTGELFF.

This clone has only one observation. This sequence joins TRBV4-1 and TRBJ2-3; unclear D gene. This CDR3 is 16 amino acids long. Germline V gene lookup returns CDR1 MGHRA and CDR2 YSYEKL. Between the trimmed V and J ends, which lost 1 base and 0 bases, there was a span of 11 bases. The CDR3 DNA reads as TGCGCCAGCAGCCAAGGAACTAAACAGAGCACAGATACGCAGTATTTT. Translated: CASSQGTKQSTDTQYF.

The chain carries TRBV7-2 and TRBJ1-1; D possibly corresponds to TRBD1 (5 bases). Germline lookup yields CDR1 SGHTA and CDR2 FQGNSA. CDR3 length: 14 residues. Deletions cut 5 bases from V and 9 bases from J, with 19 bases between. The CDR3 bases are TGTGCCAGCAGCCTTCCGGGACGCCCGGACCAAGCTTTCTTT. Protein sequence: CASSLPGRPDQAFF. Together with reference TRBV7-2 and TRBJ1-1, the CDR3 gives the full variable domain: GAGVSQSPSNKVTEKGKDVELRCDPISGHTALYWYRQSLGQGLEFLIYFQGNSAPDKSGLPSDRFSAERTGGSVSTLTIQRTQQEDSAVYLCASSLPGRPDQAFFGQGTRLTVV.

This clone was picked up one time. The chain uses TRBV18 and TRBJ2-1, with TRBD2 identical over 11 bases. J lost 4 bases, V lost 3 bases, and 5 bases had no gene match. The CDR3 length is 16 residues. In germline, CDR1 is KGHSH, CDR2 LQKENI. The CDR3 loop reads CASSPLTSGDYNEQFF. CDR3 in DNA: TGTGCCAGCTCACCCTTGACTAGCGGGGATTACAATGAGCAGTTCTTC.

The rearrangement links TRBV21-1 to TRBJ2-4; the tabulated D call, TRBD2, remains unverified against the DNA. TRBV21-1 constitutes a pseudogene. This CDR3 comprises 17 residues. The CDR3 sequence is CASSIGRLAGRRSIQYF. The DNA of the CDR3 is TGTGCCAGCAGCATAGGACGACTAGCGGGGCGGAGGAGCATTCAGTACTTC.

The gene calls are TRBV7-2 and TRBJ2-7; the D gene is possibly TRBD2 (6 bases). V was shortened by 5 bases and J by 6 bases, with 11 bases between the two germline ends. The CDR3 runs to 12 residues. Germline V lookup: CDR1 SGHTA, CDR2 FQGNSA. CDR3: CASSEIGGEQYV. For the CDR3, the DNA is TGTGCCAGCAGCGAGATCGGGGGCGAGCAGTACGTC.